These 18 T cell receptor beta chains originate from one sample sequenced in a study of blood T cell repertoires in COVID-19. Sequencing was performed with immunoSEQ multiplex PCR; in TCRdb, only in-frame clones are kept and a portion is missing. The data contain approximately 190,000 clones, 80% of them singletons. Sequenced material: peripheral blood. Receptor source: a man aged 55-75 years with acute or convalescent COVID-19.

The CDR3: CASGASNRGSDQPQHF. Written as DNA, the CDR3 is TGTGCCAGTGGGGCGTCAAACAGGGGGTCGGATCAGCCCCAGCATTTT. The rearrangement links TRBV19 to TRBJ1-5; 8 nucleotides align to TRBD1. The CDR3 runs to 16 residues. The ends lost 8 bases at V and 5 bases at J; junction bases unmatched: 14. Germline-derived CDR1 and CDR2 are LNHDA and SQIVND (reference sequence).

V gene TRBV5-1 combines with J gene TRBJ2-3; 7 nucleotides match TRBD1. The CDR3 runs 14 residues. With 7 bases clipped from V and 0 bases from J, the junction kept 5 bases outside the gene matches. The germline V gene has CDR1 SGHRS and CDR2 YFSETQ. As DNA, the CDR3 is TGCGCCAGCGGAACGACAGGGAGCACAGATACGCAGTATTTT. As protein: CASGTTGSTDTQYF.

The chain has TRBV6-1 and TRBJ1-5, with D unclear. Deletions cut 3 bases from V and 8 bases from J, with 8 bases between. CDR3 length equals 12 residues. Germline V gives CDR1 MNHNS, CDR2 SASEGT. CDR3 nucleotide sequence: TGTGCCAGCAGTGAGGGCGGGGAGCCCCAGCATTTT. This sequence encodes CASSEGGEPQHF.

The chain combines TRBV3-1 (or the pseudogene TRBV3-2) with TRBJ2-1; 10 bases fit TRBD1. J gave up 5 bases and V 3 bases, and 7 bases lay outside the gene matches. CDR1 and CDR2 from the germline V gene are LGHDT and YNNKEL (reference sequence). CDR3 length: 16 amino acids. The CDR3 coding sequence is TGTGCCAGCAGCCATTCGACAGGGGGCGTCCACAATGAGCAGTTCTTC. Amino acids: CASSHSTGGVHNEQFF.

This chain links TRBV24-1 with TRBJ2-3; 16 nucleotides agree with TRBD2. V was pared by 3 bases and J by 5 bases, with 7 bases of the junction left unmatched. This CDR3 region has 18 residues. Looked up from germline, CDR1 is KGHDR and CDR2 is SFDVKD. CDR3 bases: TGTGCCACCAGTGATCCCGGGACTAGCGGGAGGGCTGGAGATACGCAGTATTTT. The encoded protein is CATSDPGTSGRAGDTQYF.

The V call is TRBV6-5, the J call TRBJ1-4; D unresolved. The CDR3 is made up of 15 amino acids. V gave up 0 bases and J gave up 4 bases, with 9 bases separating them. Germline values: CDR1 MNHEY, CDR2 SVGAGI. CDR3 loop: CASSYSLSLNEKLFF. CDR3 DNA: TGTGCCAGCAGTTACTCGCTATCCCTTAATGAAAAACTGTTTTTT.

The V and J genes are TRBV19 and TRBJ1-5; D is undetermined. The length of the CDR3 is 13 residues. Trimming removed 2 bases at V and 4 bases at J, with 6 bases between. Per the germline V gene, CDR1 is LNHDA and CDR2 is SQIVND (reference sequence). The CDR3 is CASSIIRNQPQHF. The CDR3 region has the DNA TGTGCCAGTAGTATAATCCGTAATCAGCCCCAGCATTTT.

This chain links TRBV27 with TRBJ2-3, with a weak D call TRBD1 (6 bases). This CDR3 has 15 amino acids. Per germline, CDR1 MNHEY and CDR2 SMNVEV (reference sequence). V was clipped by 4 bases and J by 0 bases, with 11 bases between them. The CDR3 sequence is CASSWDTASTDTQYF. Here the CDR3 DNA reads TGTGCCAGCAGTTGGGACACCGCTAGCACAGATACGCAGTATTTT.

The chain carries TRBV6-5 and TRBJ1-3; D is uncertain. The CDR3 loop spans 13 amino acids. Trimming took off 7 bases at V and 0 bases at J, with 7 bases between the two ends. Germline V gives CDR1 MNHEY, CDR2 SVGAGI. The CDR3, as DNA: TGTGCCAGCACCGAACACTCTGGAAACACCATATATTTT. Its protein product is CASTEHSGNTIYF.

The gene calls are TRBV5-1 and TRBJ1-4, with a possible D match to TRBD1 (6 bases). The germline V gene encodes CDR1 SGHRS and CDR2 YFSETQ. This CDR3 region has 15 residues. Trimming pared 0 bases from V and 9 bases from J, leaving 15 bases between. The CDR3 region is CASSLDRAESQKLFF. DNA of the CDR3: TGCGCCAGCAGCTTGGACAGGGCGGAATCCCAAAAACTGTTTTTT.

The chain links TRBV5-1 to TRBJ2-4; D is unclear. Germline lookup yields CDR1 SGHRS and CDR2 YFSETQ. The CDR3 runs 15 residues. Trimming stripped 0 bases from V and 0 bases from J, with 7 bases between. The CDR3 DNA is TGCGCCAGCAGCTTGGGTACGGTAGCCAAAAACATTCAGTACTTC. Protein sequence: CASSLGTVAKNIQYF.

The rearrangement links TRBV4-3 to TRBJ1-4; 7 bases map to TRBD1. V shed 2 bases and J 3 bases; nucleotides not matched to a gene: 6. CDR3 length: 16 residues. CDR1 LGHNA and CDR2 YSLEER come from the germline V gene. The CDR3 sequence is CASSQTLQGSNEKLFF. CDR3 nucleotide sequence: TGCGCCAGCAGCCAAACCTTACAGGGGTCTAATGAAAAACTGTTTTTT.

In DNA, the CDR3 is TGTGCCAGCAGAGGGACAGACTCCTACGAGCAGTACTTC. Its translation: CASRGTDSYEQYF. This chain links TRBV2 with TRBJ2-7; 7 bases match TRBD1. The germline gives CDR1 SNHLY, CDR2 FYNNEI. The V and J ends lost 6 bases and 0 bases, in that order; junction bases with no gene match: 2. CDR3 length equals 13 residues. The complete variable domain, with remaining parts taken from reference TRBV2 and TRBJ2-7, reads EPEVTQTPSHQVTQMGQEVILRCVPISNHLYFYWYRQILGQKVEFLVSFYNNEISEKSEIFDDQFSVERPDGSNFTLKIRSTKLEDSAMYFCASRGTDSYEQYFGPGTRLTVT.

This clone was detected only once. The chain carries TRBV5-4 and TRBJ2-7; 9 bases are a match to TRBD1. Trimming at V came to 3 bases and at J to 2 bases, leaving 6 bases not matched to a gene. CDR1 is SGHNT and CDR2 is YYREEE in the germline V gene (reference sequence). The CDR3 contains 15 residues. The CDR3 DNA is TGTGCCAGCAGCTCCCCGGGACAGGGCGCCTACGAGCAGTACTTC. This codes for CASSSPGQGAYEQYF.

In this sample, this clone turned up a few times. This chain links TRBV19 with TRBJ1-3, with D tentatively TRBD1 (5 bases). Per germline, CDR1 LNHDA and CDR2 SQIVND (reference sequence). This CDR3 contains 13 residues. Trimming pared 9 bases from V and 4 bases from J, leaving 13 bases between. For the CDR3, the DNA is TGTGCCAGATCCGGGACTAAAGGAAACACCATATATTTT. Its translation: CARSGTKGNTIYF. Full variable domain (remainder filled in from reference TRBV19 and TRBJ1-3): DGGITQSPKYLFRKEGQNVTLSCEQNLNHDAMYWYRQDPGQGLRLIYYSQIVNDFQKGDIAEGYSVSREKKESFPLTVTSAQKNPTAFYLCARSGTKGNTIYFGEGSWLTVV.

This clone was found once. V is TRBV7-9 and J is TRBJ1-1; D not resolved. The length of the CDR3 is 14 residues. Germline lookup yields CDR1 SEHNR and CDR2 FQNEAQ (reference sequence). V shed 3 bases and J shed 4 bases, with 12 bases lying between them. CDR3 region: CASSFADGLTEAFF. The CDR3 nucleotides read TGTGCCAGCAGCTTCGCAGATGGGCTCACTGAAGCTTTCTTT.

This clone appeared a few times. The rearrangement uses TRBV29-1 and TRBJ1-1; TRBD1 is a possible D gene (5 bases). Germline V gives CDR1 SQVTM, CDR2 ANQGSEA. Trimming shortened V by 6 bases and J by 7 bases, and 21 bases separated the two germline ends. The CDR3 has 14 residues. CDR3 residues: CSVLEFTGTGEAFF. CDR3 coding DNA: TGCAGCGTCCTAGAATTCACCGGGACTGGTGAAGCTTTCTTT.

The chain links TRBV6-4 to TRBJ2-3; 9 positions agree with TRBD1. This CDR3 comprises 15 residues. The junction had 7 bases not matched to a gene; V was cut back by 6 bases and J by 3 bases. Per the germline V gene, CDR1 is MRHNA and CDR2 is SNTAGT. The CDR3 DNA reads TGTGCCAGCAGGCGATCGGGGACAGGGACAGATACGCAGTATTTT. Translation: CASRRSGTGTDTQYF.